The rows below give T cell receptor beta chains drawn from one sample of a study of cytomegalovirus exposure and HLA in healthy donors. The assay was immunoSEQ multiplex PCR, and TCRdb's table has in-frame clones only and misses some. The top ten clones hold about 0.29% of a sample with a few hundred thousand clones, roughly 80% of them seen once. Sequenced input: PBMCs. The receptor source for this set is a girl aged 2 to 9 in good health and CMV-seronegative. CDR3s include the opening cysteine and the closing phenylalanine or tryptophan. The D gene is left open where the match is weak. A row's size may be missing; if present it is once, few, many or a size class.

clone size | CDR3 length | J gene | D gene | V gene | CDR3 protein | CDR3 DNA
. | 16 | TRBJ1-2 | TRBD1 | TRBV28 | CASSRTLPQGNYGYTF | TGTGCCAGCAGTCGGACCCTCCCACAGGGGAACTATGGCTACACCTTC
. | 14 | TRBJ1-1 | . | TRBV9 | CASSAGVMNTEAFF | TGTGCCAGCAGCGCAGGGGTTATGAACACTGAAGCTTTCTTT
. | 16 | TRBJ2-1 | . | TRBV4-1 | CASSQGTLVSYNEQFF | TGCGCCAGCAGCCAAGGTACTTTAGTATCCTACAATGAGCAGTTCTTC
. | 15 | TRBJ2-7 | . | TRBV28 | CASSPGTLRGYEQYF | TGTGCCAGCAGTCCCGGGACTCTTCGGGGTTACGAGCAGTACTTC
. | 17 | TRBJ2-2 | TRBD1 | TRBV28 | CASKTPPGQGLAGELFF | TGTGCCAGCAAGACCCCACCGGGACAGGGGTTGGCCGGGGAGCTGTTTTTT
. | 16 | TRBJ2-1 | TRBD2 | TRBV5-4 | CASSLVGLAGEDEQFF | TGTGCCAGCAGCTTGGTTGGCCTAGCGGGAGAGGATGAGCAGTTCTTC
. | 15 | TRBJ2-3 | TRBD2 | TRBV2 | CASSRAGRGTDTQYF | TGTGCCAGCAGTCGAGCGGGGCGGGGCACAGATACGCAGTATTTT
. | 16 | TRBJ2-1 | . | TRBV18 | CASSPPAQSSYNEQFF | TGTGCCAGCTCACCACCGGCACAAAGCTCCTACAATGAGCAGTTCTTC
. | 12 | TRBJ1-1 | . | TRBV28 | CASSAVNTEAFF | TGTGCCAGCAGTGCGGTTAACACTGAAGCTTTCTTT
once | 13 | TRBJ2-1 | TRBD1 | TRBV27 | CAIKDREEDEQFF | TGTGCCATCAAGGACAGGGAAGAGGATGAGCAGTTCTTC
. | 14 | TRBJ2-1 | TRBD1 | TRBV4-1 | CASWTGQYPNEQFF | TGCGCCAGCTGGACGGGACAGTATCCCAATGAGCAGTTCTTC
. | 14 | TRBJ1-1 | . | TRBV27 | CASNERGGGSEAFF | TGTGCCAGCAACGAACGAGGGGGGGGTTCCGAAGCTTTCTTT
. | 15 | TRBJ1-2 | TRBD1 | TRBV4-1 | CASSYRTGALYGYTF | TGCGCCAGCAGCTACCGGACAGGGGCTCTCTATGGCTACACCTTC
. | 11 | TRBJ2-7 | . | TRBV10-3 | CATGYSYEQYF | TGTGCCACGGGGTACTCCTACGAGCAGTACTTC
. | 12 | TRBJ1-2 | . | TRBV29-1 | CSVDSGSYGYTF | TGCAGCGTTGATTCGGGTTCTTATGGCTACACCTTC
. | 14 | TRBJ1-6 | . | TRBV6-1 | CASSEDSSNSPLHF | TGTGCCAGCAGCGAAGACAGTTCCAATTCACCCCTCCACTTT